A single sample is the source of the 9 T cell receptor beta chains below, sequenced in a study of CD8+ T cells in alopecia areata. Pooled cells of cutaneous lymph node origin were sorted on CD4, CD8alpha, NKG2D, NKG2ACE and other markers. Extracted RNA was reverse transcribed, and the resulting cDNA served as sequencing template. The protocol was immunoSEQ multiplex PCR, while the TCRdb copy is restricted to in-frame clones and leaves out a portion. This repertoire lists 270,000 or so clones without singletons; 1.2% sits in the top ten. Sequenced: CD4+ T cells sorted from a lymph node. These receptors were obtained from a C3H/HeJ mouse with alopecia areata. For the strain, the MHC haplotype given is H2-k.

The sample holds a few counts of this clone. Mouse germline and gene names are used. The sequenced fragment ends 4 residues before the CDR3 boundary, so the rest is inferred from the germline J gene. The rearrangement joins TRBV19 to TRBJ2-2; 11 bases map to TRBD2. Germline CDR1 reads FNHDT; CDR2 reads SITEND (reference sequence). Trimming took 5 bases from V and 3 from J; bases not matched to a gene: 3. The CDR3 runs to 15 residues. CDR3 DNA, as far as it was read: TGTGCCAGCAGCCAGGACTGGGGGGACACCGGG. Amino acids: CASSQDWGDTG. The entire CDR3 is CASSQDWGDTGQLYF.

The table lists this clone with a few counts. Gene names are mouse gene names. The DNA ends 4 residues before the CDR3 does, and the rest of the CDR3 is filled in from the germline J gene. The V gene is TRBV5, the J gene TRBJ2-2; TRBD2 agrees at 10 bases. V lost 0 bases to trimming and J lost 4 bases; unmatched junction nucleotides: 2. The CDR3 runs to 16 residues. Germline lookup yields CDR1 LGHNA and CDR2 YNLKQL (reference sequence). The sequenced CDR3 bases are TGTGCCAGCAGCCAAGACTGGGGGGGCACCACCGGG. Its translation: CASSQDWGGTTG. The complete CDR3 protein is CASSQDWGGTTGQLYF.

Worth noting for this clone: Genes and germline come from the mouse. Read coverage stops 4 residues before the CDR3 terminus; the germline J gene supplies the remainder. The chain is built from TRBV14 and TRBJ2-5; TRBD1 might be the D (5 bases). CDR1 and CDR2 from the germline V gene are SGHDT and FRDEAV. Trimming left V 5 bases short and J 2 bases short, with 9 bases between. The CDR3 extends over 13 amino acids. Here the CDR3 reads CASRPGFQDTQYF. The CDR3 bases that were read are TGTGCCAGCAGACCAGGGTTCCAAGAC. Full variable domain (missing parts from reference TRBV14 and TRBJ2-5): EAGVTQSPRYAVLQEGQAVSFWCDPISGHDTLYWYQQPRDQGPQLLVYFRDEAVIDNSQLPSDRFSAVRPKGTNSTLKIQSAKQGDTATYLCASRPGFQDTQYFGPGTRLLVL.

This clone turned up a few times. The genes and germline here are from mouse. The observed sequence ends 4 residues before the CDR3 terminus, with the missing tail filled in from the germline J gene. The V gene is TRBV13-1, the J gene TRBJ2-1, with TRBD2 matching 7 bases. The CDR3 sequence is 14 residues long. Germline V CDR1 and CDR2: NSHNY, SYGAGN. The ends lost 2 bases at V and 2 bases at J; junction bases unmatched: 1. This chain's CDR3 is CASSEWGDYAEQFF. The CDR3 DNA, read in part, is TGTGCCAGCAGTGAATGGGGGGACTATGCT.

The table lists this clone with a few counts. Gene names refer to mouse genes. The read gets to within 4 residues of the CDR3 end, and the germline J gene fills in the rest. This chain links TRBV13-3 with TRBJ2-2; no firm D call. Germline-derived CDR1 and CDR2 are NNHDY and SYVADS. Trimming shortened V by 1 base and J by 2 bases, and 3 bases separated the two germline ends. The CDR3 spans 13 residues. The sequenced CDR3 bases are TGTGCCAGCAGTGATTGGAACACCGGG. Its translation is CASSDWNTG. The CDR3 as a whole reads CASSDWNTGQLYF.

The sample holds a few counts of this clone. Gene names and germline refer to mouse. From the germline J gene comes the end of the CDR3, since the read stops 4 residues before it. This chain connects TRBV5 to TRBJ2-7, with 7 bases aligning to TRBD2. The ends lost 0 bases at V and 0 bases at J; junction bases unmatched: 8. The germline gives CDR1 LGHNA, CDR2 YNLKQL (reference sequence). The length of the CDR3 is 17 residues. The CDR3 bases that were read are TGTGCCAGCAGCCAAGACGAGGGCTGGGGGAGCTCCTAT. Protein: CASSQDEGWGSSY. The whole CDR3 reads CASSQDEGWGSSYEQYF.

A note on this clone: Gene names and germline match the mouse. The read comes to an end 4 residues before the CDR3 does, leaving the germline J gene to fill in the end. This sample also contains other DNA sequences that code for the same CDR3. The rearrangement joins TRBV19 to TRBJ2-7; 9 nucleotides agree with TRBD1. V lost 0 bases and J lost 3; bases outside the gene matches: 1. Germline CDR1 FNHDT, CDR2 SITEND (reference sequence). The length of the CDR3 is 14 residues. CDR3 sequence: CASSIVGQGYEQYF. The covered CDR3 bases are TGTGCCAGCAGTATAGTGGGACAGGGCTAT. Looking up the rest from reference TRBV19 and TRBJ2-7 gives the full variable domain: GGIITQTPKFLIGQEGQKLTLKCQQNFNHDTMYWYRQDSGKGLRLIYYSITENDLQKGDLSEGYDASREKKSSFSLTVTSAQKNEMAVFLCASSIVGQGYEQYFGPGTRLTVL.

This clone was seen a handful of times. Gene names are mouse gene names. The CDR3 is cut off 4 residues early in the read; its end comes from the germline J gene. V and J are TRBV17 and TRBJ1-1, with TRBD1 matching over 8 bases. Germline assignment: CDR1 MNHDT and CDR2 YYDKIL. This CDR3 comprises 17 residues. With 0 bases clipped from V and 1 base from J, the junction kept 7 bases outside the gene matches. The covered CDR3 bases are TGTGCTAGCAGTAGAGATCGGTCAGGGGGCGCGAACACA. It yields the protein CASSRDRSGGANT. The CDR3 in full is CASSRDRSGGANTEVFF. Variable domain in full (rest from reference TRBV17 and TRBJ1-1): DTTVKQNPRYKLARVGKPVNLICSQTMNHDTMYWYQKKPNQAPKLLLFYYDKILNREADTFEKFQSSRPNNSFCSLYIGSAGLEYSAMYLCASSRDRSGGANTEVFFGKGTRLTVV.

This clone was detected a few times. Each gene name is a mouse one. Read sequence stops 4 residues before the CDR3 end, and the germline J gene provides the missing end. The chain recombines TRBV1 with TRBJ2-5; 8 bases map to TRBD1. CDR1 and CDR2 (germline): NSQYPW, LRSPGD (reference sequence). This CDR3 is 16 amino acids long. The part of the CDR3 DNA that was read is TGCACCTGCAGTGCAGGACCGGACAGGGTGGGAGAC. Amino acids: CTCSAGPDRVGD. The complete CDR3 reads CTCSAGPDRVGDTQYF.